The 21 T cell receptor beta chains below all came from one sample that was sequenced in a study of blood T cell repertoires in COVID-19 (dated by TCRdb to the early 2020s). Library preparation was by the immunoSEQ multiplex PCR assay. This is the immuneACCESS table as TCRdb keeps it, with only in-frame sequences that have V and J called. A part of the clones is gone; compared with another copy, unresolved V genes explain less than half, and the rest is unexplained. The sample yields over 150,000 clones; about 86% were counted once. Clones ranked in the top ten supply roughly an eighth of the sample. The sample taken for sequencing was peripheral blood. Receptors originate from a woman in her 70s with COVID-19, enrolled during active disease.

This clone has only one observation. This sequence joins TRBV29-1 and TRBJ2-7, with 8 bases fitting TRBD1. This CDR3 region has 13 residues. Germline assignment: CDR1 SQVTM and CDR2 ANQGSEA. Here the CDR3 reads CSHKSGGRYEQYF. CDR3 nucleotide sequence: TGCAGTCACAAGTCAGGGGGCAGGTACGAGCAGTACTTC.

This clone was counted ten times or more. The gene calls are TRBV10-2 and TRBJ1-5; 9 bases line up with TRBD1. This CDR3 comprises 13 residues. Germline CDR1 WSHSY, CDR2 SAAADI. V dropped 4 bases and J dropped 7; count of bases not matched to a gene: 2. The CDR3 coding sequence is TGCGCCAGCAGTGGGGACAGGGTCCAGCCCCAGCATTTT. It encodes CASSGDRVQPQHF.

The chain is built from TRBV3-1 (or the pseudogene TRBV3-2) and TRBJ2-3, with 7 bases aligning to TRBD2. V gave up 3 bases and J gave up 4 bases; unmatched junction bases: 7. The CDR3 spans 15 residues. The germline V gene encodes CDR1 LGHDT and CDR2 YNNKEL (reference sequence). In nucleotides, the CDR3 is TGTGCCAGCAGCCAGCACGCGGGAGTTCCAGATACGCAGTATTTT. This sequence encodes CASSQHAGVPDTQYF.

The V and J genes are TRBV7-9 and TRBJ1-2; a weak D match, TRBD1 (5 bases). The CDR3 contains 14 residues. V lost 1 base and J 4 bases, leaving 10 bases between the germline ends. Germline V gene lookup returns CDR1 SEHNR and CDR2 FQNEAQ (reference sequence). The CDR3 DNA follows: TGTGCCAGCAGCTTAGGGGGGGTAAGCTATGGCTACACCTTC. Its translation: CASSLGGVSYGYTF.

The chain employs TRBV7-9 and TRBJ1-1, with a possible D match to TRBD1 (5 bases). This CDR3 is 14 amino acids long. Germline CDR1 is SEHNR and CDR2 is FQNEAQ (reference sequence). Trimming took off 0 bases at V and 4 bases at J, with 9 bases between the two ends. The CDR3 is CASSLAAQGTEAFF. The CDR3 coding sequence is TGTGCCAGCAGCTTAGCAGCCCAGGGCACTGAAGCTTTCTTT.

CDR3 region: CASSEILAVSSYEQYF. CDR3 DNA sequence: TGTGCCAGCAGTGAAATTTTGGCAGTCAGCTCCTACGAGCAGTACTTC. This chain links TRBV6-1 with TRBJ2-7, with D uncertain. Deletions cut 2 bases from V and 0 bases from J, with 14 bases between. The germline CDR1 and CDR2 sequences are MNHNS and SASEGT. The CDR3 covers 16 residues.

The chain uses TRBV30 and TRBJ2-7; D might be TRBD1 (6 bases). V was cut by 0 bases and J by 7 bases, with 13 bases left in between. The length of the CDR3 is 13 residues. Germline loops: CDR1 GTSNPN, CDR2 SVGIG (reference sequence). The DNA for the CDR3 is TGTGCCTGGAGTGTTCTGCAGGGGATAGAGCAGTACTTC. Translating it yields CAWSVLQGIEQYF.

This clone was seen only a few times. This chain's CDR3 is CASSLASYTDNEKLFF. The CDR3 region has the DNA TGTGCCAGCAGCTTGGCCAGCTATACAGATAATGAAAAACTGTTTTTT. The chain has TRBV5-8 and TRBJ1-4; D gene uncertain. The V end was cut by 0 bases, the J end by 4 bases, with 13 bases between. The CDR3 spans 16 residues. Per germline, CDR1 SGHTS and CDR2 YDEGEE.

The genes are TRBV19 and TRBJ1-5; 7 bases agree with TRBD1. The CDR3 runs to 15 residues. Germline CDR1 LNHDA, CDR2 SQIVND (reference sequence). V dropped 5 bases and J dropped 3; count of bases not matched to a gene: 7. The CDR3 spells CASSASGQPNQPQHF. CDR3 sequence (DNA): TGTGCCAGTAGTGCCTCGGGACAGCCCAATCAGCCCCAGCATTTT. Supplemented by reference TRBV19 and TRBJ1-5, the full variable domain reads DGGITQSPKYLFRKEGQNVTLSCEQNLNHDAMYWYRQDPGQGLRLIYYSQIVNDFQKGDIAEGYSVSREKKESFPLTVTSAQKNPTAFYLCASSASGQPNQPQHFGDGTRLSIL.

The chain couples TRBV24-1 to TRBJ2-1; 7 nucleotides line up with TRBD1. From germline, CDR1 is KGHDR and CDR2 SFDVKD. CDR3 length: 13 residues. V lost 9 bases to trimming and J lost 0 bases; unmatched junction nucleotides: 1. CDR3 DNA: TGTGCCACCTGGGACAGCTCCTACAATGAGCAGTTCTTC. Translating it yields CATWDSSYNEQFF.

The gene calls are TRBV4-2 and TRBJ1-3; D not resolved. Trimming left V 4 bases short and J 0 bases short, with 13 bases between. CDR3 length equals 16 residues. The germline V gene encodes CDR1 LGHNA and CDR2 YNFKEQ. The CDR3 is CASSLGGMFSGNTIYF. CDR3 nucleotides: TGTGCCAGCAGCCTCGGAGGGATGTTCTCTGGAAACACCATATATTTT.

About this clone itself: The germline gene is not matched at one end of the junction; a read error may be the cause. The chain uses TRBV12-3 or TRBV12-4 and TRBJ2-7; 7 bases line up with TRBD2. This CDR3 has 12 residues. CDR3 in DNA: TGTGCCAGCAGTGCAGGACTAGTGGGGGAATGCTTC. Protein: CASSAGLVGECF.

The rearrangement links TRBV6-5 to TRBJ2-5, with 11 bases that match TRBD2. The J segment lost 5 bases and the V segment lost 10 bases, leaving 9 bases of the junction unmatched. In germline, CDR1 is MNHEY, CDR2 SVGAGI. The CDR3 has 14 amino acids. This CDR3 is CATNSGRAMETQYF. CDR3 sequence (DNA): TGTGCCACCAATAGCGGGAGGGCCATGGAGACCCAGTACTTC.

This clone appeared a few times. The chain uses TRBV19 and TRBJ1-5; no definite D call. V dropped 7 bases and J dropped 7 bases, with 14 bases sitting between them. Germline CDR1 and CDR2: LNHDA and SQIVND (reference sequence). The CDR3 length is 13 residues. The CDR3 DNA is TGTGCCAGTAAAGAACGGAGGGAGCAGCCCCAGCATTTT. Translating it yields CASKERREQPQHF.

V gene TRBV5-1 combines with J gene TRBJ2-7; 11 bases agree with TRBD2. V shed 4 bases and J 7 bases; nucleotides not matched to a gene: 10. The CDR3 is 15 amino acids. CDR1 and CDR2 (germline): SGHRS, YFSETQ. CDR3 bases: TGCGCCAGCAGCCCCTTAGCGGGAGGGCCGGGAGAGCAGTACTTC. Protein product: CASSPLAGGPGEQYF. Using reference TRBV5-1 and TRBJ2-7 for the parts outside the CDR3, the full variable domain is KAGVTQTPRYLIKTRGQQVTLSCSPISGHRSVSWYQQTPGQGLQFLFEYFSETQRNKGNFPGRFSGRQFSNSRSEMNVSTLELGDSALYLCASSPLAGGPGEQYFGPGTRLTVT.

V gene TRBV7-6 combines with J gene TRBJ2-1; TRBD2 is a possible D gene (5 bases). CDR3 length: 16 amino acids. V dropped 5 bases and J dropped 5 bases, with 19 bases sitting between them. The germline gives CDR1 SGHVS, CDR2 FNYEAQ. CDR3 sequence reads: CASSGGRERYDNEQFF. As DNA, the CDR3 is TGTGCCAGCAGCGGAGGCCGAGAACGATATGACAATGAGCAGTTCTTC.

This chain connects TRBV10-3 to TRBJ2-7; 8 bases map to TRBD1. The ends lost 8 bases at V and 1 base at J; junction bases unmatched: 4. CDR1 is ENHRY and CDR2 is SYGVKD in the germline V gene. The CDR3 contains 13 residues. CDR3 coding DNA: TGTGCCATCGGGACAGGCTTATCCTACGAGCAGTACTTC. It yields the protein CAIGTGLSYEQYF.

V and J are TRBV3-1 (or the pseudogene TRBV3-2) and TRBJ2-5; D might be TRBD2 (6 bases). V was pared by 1 base and J by 4 bases, with 22 bases between. The CDR3 loop spans 18 amino acids. Germline lookup yields CDR1 LGHDT and CDR2 YNNKEL (reference sequence). CDR3 DNA: TGTGCCAGCAGCCAAGTTCCTAGCGATATCCCAAGGGGAGAGACCCAGTACTTC. As protein: CASSQVPSDIPRGETQYF.

The chain joins TRBV15 to TRBJ2-3, with 12 positions matching TRBD2. The CDR3 length is 18 residues. Germline values: CDR1 LNHNV, CDR2 YYDKDF (reference sequence). V gave up 1 base and J gave up 1 base; unmatched junction bases: 6. The CDR3 region is CATSRGTSGILGTDTQYF. The CDR3 region has the DNA TGTGCCACCAGCAGAGGGACTAGCGGGATATTAGGCACAGATACGCAGTATTTT.

V usage is TRBV5-4 and J usage is TRBJ2-3, with D tentatively TRBD1 (5 bases). The CDR3 spans 15 residues. From germline, CDR1 is SGHNT and CDR2 YYREEE (reference sequence). V lost 4 bases and J 3 bases, leaving 15 bases between the germline ends. In DNA, the CDR3 is TGTGCCAGCAGCCGCGACAGAACTTATACAGATACGCAGTATTTT. It codes for CASSRDRTYTDTQYF.

The chain links TRBV6-1 to TRBJ2-1; D is perhaps TRBD1 (5 bases). The CDR3 contains 13 residues. With 1 base removed from V and 10 bases from J, the gap between germline ends came to 11 bases. Germline assignment: CDR1 MNHNS and CDR2 SASEGT. CDR3 protein: CASSEVGVREQFF. The CDR3 bases are TGTGCCAGCAGTGAAGTAGGGGTTCGGGAGCAGTTCTTC.